This TCR beta chain was observed in a study of T cell clonality in common variable immunodeficiency. The table came from immunoSEQ multiplex PCR; TCRdb's copy has only in-frame clones and leaves some out. This sample carries over 55,000 clones, none of them present only once. V dropped 10 bases and J dropped 4; count of bases not matched to a gene: 4. CDR1 and CDR2 from the germline V gene are SGHTA and FQGTGA. The CDR3 is 14 residues long. Many counts were recorded for this clone. Read sequence stops 3 residues before the CDR3 end, and the germline J gene provides the missing end. This TCR derives from a person aged 18 to 75 in good health. Input material: peripheral blood mononuclear cells. The chain links TRBV7-3 to TRBJ2-2; 12 bases are shared with TRBD2. The CDR3 loop reads CATELAGGTGELFF. The part of the CDR3 DNA that was read is TGTGCCACCGAACTAGCGGGAGGCACCGGGGAG.